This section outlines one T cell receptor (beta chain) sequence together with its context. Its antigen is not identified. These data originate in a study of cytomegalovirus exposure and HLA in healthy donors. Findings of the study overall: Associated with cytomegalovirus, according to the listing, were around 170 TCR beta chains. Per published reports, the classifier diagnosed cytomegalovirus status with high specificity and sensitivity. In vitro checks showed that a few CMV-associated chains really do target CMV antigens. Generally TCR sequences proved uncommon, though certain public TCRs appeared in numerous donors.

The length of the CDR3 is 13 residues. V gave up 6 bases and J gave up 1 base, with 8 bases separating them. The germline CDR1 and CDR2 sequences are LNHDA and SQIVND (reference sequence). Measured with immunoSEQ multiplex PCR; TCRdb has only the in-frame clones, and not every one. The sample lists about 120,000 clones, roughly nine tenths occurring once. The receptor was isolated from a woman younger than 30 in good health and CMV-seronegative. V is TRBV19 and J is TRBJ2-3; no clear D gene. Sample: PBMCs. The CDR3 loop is CASRRFGTDTQYF. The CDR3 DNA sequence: TGTGCCAGTAGGCGGTTTGGCACAGATACGCAGTATTTT. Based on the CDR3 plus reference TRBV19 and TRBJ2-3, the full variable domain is DGGITQSPKYLFRKEGQNVTLSCEQNLNHDAMYWYRQDPGQGLRLIYYSQIVNDFQKGDIAEGYSVSREKKESFPLTVTSAQKNPTAFYLCASRRFGTDTQYFGPGTRLTVL.